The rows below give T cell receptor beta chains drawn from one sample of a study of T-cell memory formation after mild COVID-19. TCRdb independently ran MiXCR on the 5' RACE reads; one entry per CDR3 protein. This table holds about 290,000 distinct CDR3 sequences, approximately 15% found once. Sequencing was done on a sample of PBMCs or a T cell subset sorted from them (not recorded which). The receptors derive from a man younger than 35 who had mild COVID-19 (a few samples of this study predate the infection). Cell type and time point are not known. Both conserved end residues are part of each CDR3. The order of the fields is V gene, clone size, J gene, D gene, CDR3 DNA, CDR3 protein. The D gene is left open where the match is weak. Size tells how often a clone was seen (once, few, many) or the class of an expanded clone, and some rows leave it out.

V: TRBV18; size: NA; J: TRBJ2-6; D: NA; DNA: TGTGCCAGCTCACTTCGGACAGTCTCTTCTGGGGCCAACGTCCTGACTTTC; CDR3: CASSLRTVSSGANVLTF
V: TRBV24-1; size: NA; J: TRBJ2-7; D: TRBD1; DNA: TGTGCCGAGCCCGGGACAGGGAAACTAGGATACGAGCAGTACTTC; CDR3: CAEPGTGKLGYEQYF
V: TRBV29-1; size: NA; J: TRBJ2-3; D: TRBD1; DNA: TGCAGCGTTTCCAGGACGGGACAGAGCACAGATACGCAGTATTTT; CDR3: CSVSRTGQSTDTQYF
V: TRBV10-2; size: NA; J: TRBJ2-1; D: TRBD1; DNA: TGCGCCAGCAGCAGGGGGAGCCTTAGAAATGAGCAGTTCTTC; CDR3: CASSRGSLRNEQFF
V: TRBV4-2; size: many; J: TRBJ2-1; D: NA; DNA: TGTGCCAGCAGCCAGGCCTCGACTAGATCCCATGAGCAGTTCTTC; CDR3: CASSQASTRSHEQFF
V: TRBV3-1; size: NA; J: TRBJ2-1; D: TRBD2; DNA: TGTGCCAGCAGCCAGGCCCAGACGGGGGGTATTGAGCAGTTCTTC; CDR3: CASSQAQTGGIEQFF
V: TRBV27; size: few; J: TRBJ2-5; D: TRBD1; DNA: TGTGCCAGCAGTTTATCCGCAGGGGGCTGGAAGACCCAGTACTTC; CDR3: CASSLSAGGWKTQYF
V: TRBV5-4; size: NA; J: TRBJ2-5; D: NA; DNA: TGTGCCAGCAGCTCTGACACGAGAGAGACCCAGTACTTC; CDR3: CASSSDTRETQYF
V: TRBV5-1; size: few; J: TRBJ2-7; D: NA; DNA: TGCGCCAGCAGCTCACCCCCGGGGGAGCAGTACTTC; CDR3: CASSSPPGEQYF
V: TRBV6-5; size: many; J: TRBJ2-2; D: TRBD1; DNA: TGTGCCAGCAGTTACTACCCCCAGGGGGTCGACACCGGGGAGCTGTTTTTT; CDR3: CASSYYPQGVDTGELFF
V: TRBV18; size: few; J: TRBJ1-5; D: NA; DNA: TGTGCCAGCTCACTATATGGGACGGGAAGCAATCAGCCCCAGCATTTT; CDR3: CASSLYGTGSNQPQHF